The next 18 T cell receptor beta chains were all read from a single sample in a study of blood T cell repertoires in COVID-19. Using immunoSEQ multiplex PCR, the repertoire was profiled, and TCRdb retains in-frame clones only, with some absent. The sample carries hundreds of thousands of clones, 80% to 90% recorded once. Source material: peripheral blood. These receptors all stem from a woman aged 18-29 years with acute or convalescent COVID-19.

This clone was detected only once. The genes are TRBV5-1 and TRBJ2-5; D is perhaps TRBD1 (5 bases). The CDR3 covers 17 residues. Germline V gene data show CDR1 as SGHRS and CDR2 as YFSETQ. Trimming removed 2 bases from V and 6 bases from J, with 23 bases in between. The CDR3 DNA is TGCGCCAGCAGCTTAACGAGGACACCCCTTAGTGAGAAGACCCAGTACTTC. Translating it yields CASSLTRTPLSEKTQYF.

The chain has TRBV27 and TRBJ2-5; 9 bases map to TRBD2. The ends lost 5 bases at V and 1 base at J; junction bases unmatched: 11. The germline gives CDR1 MNHEY, CDR2 SMNVEV (reference sequence). CDR3 size: 17 residues. CDR3 region: CASSPIWGLAPQETQYF. The DNA for the CDR3 is TGTGCCAGCAGTCCCATATGGGGACTAGCCCCCCAAGAGACCCAGTACTTC.

V and J are TRBV4-1 and TRBJ1-6; no clear D gene. Between the trimmed V and J ends, which lost 5 bases and 9 bases, there was a span of 8 bases. Per the germline V gene, CDR1 is MGHRA and CDR2 is YSYEKL. The CDR3 spans 12 residues. CDR3 in DNA: TGCGCCAGCAGCTTCCCGTTTTCACCCCTCCACTTT. This gives the protein CASSFPFSPLHF.

The CDR3 DNA sequence: TGTGCCAGCAGCTCCTCCGGGGGGGAGGACGAGCAGTACTTC. It codes for CASSSSGGEDEQYF. V usage is TRBV7-9 and J usage is TRBJ2-7; 8 nucleotides line up with TRBD2. Germline-derived CDR1 and CDR2 are SEHNR and FQNEAQ (reference sequence). The CDR3 is 14 amino acids. V gave up 4 bases and J gave up 5 bases; unmatched junction bases: 7. The whole variable domain, remainder taken from reference TRBV7-9 and TRBJ2-7, is DTGVSQNPRHKITKRGQNVTFRCDPISEHNRLYWYRQTLGQGPEFLTYFQNEAQLEKSRLLSDRFSAERPKGSFSTLEIQRTEQGDSAMYLCASSSSGGEDEQYFGPGTRLTVT.

The chain couples TRBV25-1 to TRBJ1-2; 8 bases align to TRBD1. The CDR3 covers 13 residues. Germline V gene sequence: CDR1 MGHDK, CDR2 SYGVNS. Trimming removed 4 bases from V and 13 bases from J; junction bases left unmatched: 11. CDR3 amino acids: CASSVGDRPPLTF. CDR3 coding DNA: TGTGCCAGCAGTGTGGGGGACAGGCCCCCGCTCACCTTC.

This clone was recorded only once. This chain uses TRBV29-1 with TRBJ2-7; TRBD1 agrees at 8 bases. Germline CDR1 and CDR2: SQVTM and ANQGSEA. The CDR3 runs to 13 residues. V shed 5 bases, J shed 5 bases, and the junction held 8 bases outside the gene matches. CDR3 DNA sequence: TGCAGCGTTTCGACAGGGGCGTACCACGAGCAGTACTTC. Translating gives CSVSTGAYHEQYF.

This chain uses TRBV5-4 with TRBJ2-1; 7 nucleotides match TRBD2. The CDR3 is 14 residues long. Germline lookup yields CDR1 SGHNT and CDR2 YYREEE (reference sequence). V shed 5 bases and J 0 bases; nucleotides not matched to a gene: 2. The DNA of the CDR3 is TGTGCCAGCAGTTGGGGGGGCTCCTACAATGAGCAGTTCTTC. Protein product: CASSWGGSYNEQFF.

The chain uses TRBV9 and TRBJ1-5; D gene ambiguous. This CDR3 is 15 amino acids long. The V gene lost 1 base and the J gene lost 4 bases, with 12 bases spanning the gap. Germline V gene lookup returns CDR1 SGDLS and CDR2 YYNGEE. The chain's CDR3 is CASSVSGSQNQPQHF. In nucleotides, the CDR3 is TGTGCCAGCAGCGTAAGCGGGTCCCAAAATCAGCCCCAGCATTTT. Looking up the rest from reference TRBV9 and TRBJ1-5 gives the full variable domain: DSGVTQTPKHLITATGQRVTLRCSPRSGDLSVYWYQQSLDQGLQFLIQYYNGEERAKGNILERFSAQQFPDLHSELNLSSLELGDSALYFCASSVSGSQNQPQHFGDGTRLSIL.

The rearrangement uses TRBV7-9 and TRBJ1-4; maybe TRBD1 (5 bases). The CDR3 runs to 12 residues. V shed 7 bases and J shed 14 bases, with 17 bases lying between them. Looked up from germline, CDR1 is SEHNR and CDR2 is FQNEAQ (reference sequence). For the CDR3, the DNA is TGTGCCAGCACCAATATTAGGGGAAGGCTGTTTTTT. It yields the protein CASTNIRGRLFF.

The chain is built from TRBV12-5 and TRBJ2-5; possible D gene TRBD1, 5 bases. Germline V gene sequence: CDR1 LGHNT, CDR2 FRNRAP. The CDR3 is 14 residues long. Trimming removed 1 base from V and 8 bases from J, with 14 bases in between. CDR3 nucleotides: TGTGCTAGTGGTTTGGCCTTTTGGGGCTCTACCCAGTACTTC. It yields the protein CASGLAFWGSTQYF.

The gene calls are TRBV19 and TRBJ2-2; D is undetermined. Trimming removed 9 bases from V and 2 bases from J, with 16 bases in between. The CDR3 contains 15 residues. CDR1 and CDR2 from the germline V gene are LNHDA and SQIVND (reference sequence). CDR3 in DNA: TGTGCCAGCCACACCCTGACGGGTAACACCGGGGAGCTGTTTTTT. It translates to CASHTLTGNTGELFF.

The V and J genes are TRBV18 and TRBJ1-6; D uncertain. Germline V gives CDR1 KGHSH, CDR2 LQKENI. The CDR3 spans 14 residues. The V end was cut by 3 bases, the J end by 13 bases, with 16 bases between. In DNA, the CDR3 is TGTGCCAGCTCACCTAAGGACGGAGGAATGCCCCTCCACTTT. Residues: CASSPKDGGMPLHF. Full variable domain (outside the CDR3, taken from reference TRBV18 and TRBJ1-6): NAGVMQNPRHLVRRRGQEARLRCSPMKGHSHVYWYRQLPEEGLKFMVYLQKENIIDESGMPKERFSAEFPKEGPSILRIQQVVRGDSAAYFCASSPKDGGMPLHFGNGTRLTVT.

This clone has just a few counts. This chain links TRBV7-9 with TRBJ2-2; the D is unclear. CDR1 and CDR2 (germline): SEHNR, FQNEAQ (reference sequence). The V end lost 3 bases, the J end lost 0 bases, and 11 bases lay between the germline ends. CDR3 length: 16 amino acids. CDR3 loop: CASSFGSLANTGELFF. The CDR3 region has the DNA TGTGCCAGCAGCTTTGGCAGCCTAGCGAACACCGGGGAGCTGTTTTTT.

Note on this clone: Additional DNA sequences in this sample encode the identical CDR3. The CDR3, as DNA: TGTGCCAGCAGCTTAGGACTAAATCAGCCCCAGCATTTT. The encoded protein is CASSLGLNQPQHF. The rearrangement joins TRBV7-9 to TRBJ1-5; the D is unclear. The CDR3 has 13 residues. Between the trimmed V and J ends, which lost 1 base and 4 bases, there was a span of 5 bases. Germline CDR1 and CDR2: SEHNR and FQNEAQ (reference sequence).

The chain couples TRBV9 to TRBJ2-2; perhaps TRBD2 as D (5 bases). Germline assignment: CDR1 SGDLS and CDR2 YYNGEE. CDR3 length equals 18 residues. V lost 0 bases and J 4 bases, leaving 19 bases between the germline ends. CDR3 sequence: CASSVASARSEGTGELFF. CDR3 bases: TGTGCCAGCAGCGTAGCCTCGGCTCGGAGTGAGGGCACCGGGGAGCTGTTTTTT.

With regard to this clone: One junction end does not reproduce the germline sequence, and a read error may be involved. The chain links TRBV24-1 to TRBJ2-1, with D unclear. This CDR3 spans 14 amino acids. The germline gives CDR1 KGHDR, CDR2 SFDVKD. CDR3 residues: CATSDPGPYSEQFF. The CDR3 DNA reads TGTGCCACCAGTGACCCTGGCCCGTACAGTGAGCAGTTCTTC.

This chain uses TRBV5-5 with TRBJ1-1; 7 bases are a match to TRBD1. J lost 4 bases, V lost 0 bases, and 3 bases had no gene match. CDR1 and CDR2 from the germline V gene are SGHKS and YYEKEE (reference sequence). This CDR3 spans 14 amino acids. CDR3 region: CASSLGQGSTEAFF. The CDR3, as DNA: TGTGCCAGCAGCTTGGGACAGGGCAGCACTGAAGCTTTCTTT.

The chain recombines TRBV7-3 with TRBJ1-2; TRBD1 matches 7 bases. Looked up from germline, CDR1 is SGHTA and CDR2 is FQGTGA. The CDR3 covers 17 residues. J lost 5 bases, V lost 5 bases, and 17 bases had no gene match. CDR3 in amino acids: CASSPNPNRGEGYGYTF. The CDR3 DNA follows: TGTGCCAGCAGCCCTAATCCTAACAGGGGTGAGGGGTATGGCTACACCTTC.